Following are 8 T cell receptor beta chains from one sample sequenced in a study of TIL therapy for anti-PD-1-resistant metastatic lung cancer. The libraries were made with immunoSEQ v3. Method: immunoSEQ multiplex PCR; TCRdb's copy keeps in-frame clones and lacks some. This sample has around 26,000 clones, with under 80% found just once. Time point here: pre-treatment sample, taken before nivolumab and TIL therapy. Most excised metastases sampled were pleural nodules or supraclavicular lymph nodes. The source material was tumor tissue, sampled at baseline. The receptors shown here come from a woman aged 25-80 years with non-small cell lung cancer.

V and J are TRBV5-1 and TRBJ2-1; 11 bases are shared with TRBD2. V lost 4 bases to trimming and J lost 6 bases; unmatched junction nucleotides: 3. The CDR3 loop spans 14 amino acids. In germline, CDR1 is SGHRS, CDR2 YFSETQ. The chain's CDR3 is CASSTSGSFNEQFF. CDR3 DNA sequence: TGCGCCAGCAGCACTAGCGGGAGTTTCAATGAGCAGTTCTTC.

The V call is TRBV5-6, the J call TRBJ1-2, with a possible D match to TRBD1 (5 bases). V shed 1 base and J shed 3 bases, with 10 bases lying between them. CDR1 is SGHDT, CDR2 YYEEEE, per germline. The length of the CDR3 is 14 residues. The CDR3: CASSLNRLYYGYTF. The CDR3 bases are TGTGCCAGCAGCTTGAACAGGTTATACTATGGCTACACCTTC.

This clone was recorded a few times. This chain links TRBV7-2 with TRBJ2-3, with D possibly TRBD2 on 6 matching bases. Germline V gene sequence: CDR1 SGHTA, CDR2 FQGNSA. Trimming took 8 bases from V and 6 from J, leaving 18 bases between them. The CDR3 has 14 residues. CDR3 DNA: TGTGCCAGCGGATCGGGGGTCTTGGGGGATACGCAGTATTTT. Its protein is CASGSGVLGDTQYF. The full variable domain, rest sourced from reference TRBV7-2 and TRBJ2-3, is GAGVSQSPSNKVTEKGKDVELRCDPISGHTALYWYRQSLGQGLEFLIYFQGNSAPDKSGLPSDRFSAERTGGSVSTLTIQRTQQEDSAVYLCASGSGVLGDTQYFGPGTRLTVL.

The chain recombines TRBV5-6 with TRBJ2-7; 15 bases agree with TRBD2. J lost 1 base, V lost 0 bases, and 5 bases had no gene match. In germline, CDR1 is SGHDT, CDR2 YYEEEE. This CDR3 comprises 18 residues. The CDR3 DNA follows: TGTGCCAGCAGCTTGGTTGGACTAGCGGGAGGGCGGTCCTACGAGCAGTACTTC. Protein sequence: CASSLVGLAGGRSYEQYF.

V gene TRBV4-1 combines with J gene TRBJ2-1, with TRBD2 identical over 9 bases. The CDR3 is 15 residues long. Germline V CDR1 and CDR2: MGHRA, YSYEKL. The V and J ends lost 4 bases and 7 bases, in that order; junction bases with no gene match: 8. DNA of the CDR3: TGCGCCAGCAGCCTCGGAGCGGGAGGAGGGAATGAGCAGTTCTTC. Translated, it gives CASSLGAGGGNEQFF.

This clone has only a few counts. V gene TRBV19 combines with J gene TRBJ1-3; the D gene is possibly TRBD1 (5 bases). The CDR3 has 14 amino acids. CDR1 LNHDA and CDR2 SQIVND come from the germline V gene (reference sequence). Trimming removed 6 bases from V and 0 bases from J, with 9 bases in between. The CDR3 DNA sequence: TGTGCCAGTAGCCCGACAGTCTCTGGAAACACCATATATTTT. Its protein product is CASSPTVSGNTIYF.

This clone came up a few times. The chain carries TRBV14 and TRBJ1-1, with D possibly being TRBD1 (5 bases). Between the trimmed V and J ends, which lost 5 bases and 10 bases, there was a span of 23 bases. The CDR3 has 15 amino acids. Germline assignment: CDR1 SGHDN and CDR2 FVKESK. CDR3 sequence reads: CASSWGRQMGFGAFF. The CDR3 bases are TGTGCCAGCAGCTGGGGCCGACAGATGGGTTTTGGAGCTTTCTTT.

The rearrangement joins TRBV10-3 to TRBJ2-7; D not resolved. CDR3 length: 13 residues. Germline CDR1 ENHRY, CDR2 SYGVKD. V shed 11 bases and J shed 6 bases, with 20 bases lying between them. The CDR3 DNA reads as TGTGCCTCCACCGCCCCAGGCCTCACCGAGCAGTACTTC. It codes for CASTAPGLTEQYF.